These 14 T cell receptor beta chains came from one sample sequenced in a study of T cell responses to AZD1222 COVID-19 vaccine. The repertoire was sequenced with immunoSEQ multiplex PCR; TCRdb's copy has only in-frame clones and lacks some. The table has 180,000 or so clones, about 95% seen once. The material sequenced was peripheral blood, taken on day 0 of AZD1222 vaccination. These receptors were collected from an adult in good health.

This clone turned up a few times. This rearrangement joins TRBV5-1 to TRBJ2-1; D gene unclear. CDR3 length: 15 residues. V was clipped by 5 bases and J by 8 bases, with 20 bases between them. Germline loops: CDR1 SGHRS, CDR2 YFSETQ. The CDR3 DNA reads as TGCGCCAGCAGACTTACTGTCACAACACCCCATGAGCAGTTCTTC. This translates into CASRLTVTTPHEQFF.

This chain joins TRBV25-1 and TRBJ1-1; TRBD1 might be the D (6 bases). Germline V gene data show CDR1 as MGHDK and CDR2 as SYGVNS. The V end lost 7 bases, the J end lost 0 bases, and 12 bases lay between the germline ends. The CDR3 is 14 residues long. The CDR3 here is CASTDGQLNTEAFF. Written as DNA, the CDR3 is TGTGCCAGCACCGATGGACAGCTGAACACTGAAGCTTTCTTT.

The chain carries TRBV7-2 and TRBJ2-7; 9 bases line up with TRBD1. Germline loops: CDR1 SGHTA, CDR2 FQGNSA. The ends lost 4 bases at V and 2 bases at J; junction bases unmatched: 3. The CDR3 consists of 14 residues. The CDR3 region is CASSWTGAPYEQYF. As DNA, the CDR3 is TGTGCCAGCAGCTGGACAGGGGCCCCCTACGAGCAGTACTTC.

For this clone: The same CDR3 is also encoded by other DNA sequences in this sample. The chain recombines TRBV5-4 with TRBJ2-7; 8 bases fit TRBD2. Germline V gene data show CDR1 as SGHNT and CDR2 as YYREEE (reference sequence). V gave up 4 bases and J gave up 3 bases; unmatched junction bases: 9. This CDR3 spans 15 amino acids. The CDR3 DNA follows: TGTGCCAGCAGCCTACCCGGGACTAGTAGCTACGAGCAGTACTTC. It specifies CASSLPGTSSYEQYF.

This chain uses TRBV15 with TRBJ2-7; 8 nucleotides align to TRBD2. Germline V gene lookup returns CDR1 LNHNV and CDR2 YYDKDF (reference sequence). V lost 0 bases, J lost 7 bases, and 11 bases stayed unmatched. This CDR3 is built from 16 residues. The CDR3, as DNA: TGTGCCACCAGCAGAGATATAACAGCGGGAGTGGGAGAGCAGTACTTC. Residues: CATSRDITAGVGEQYF.

Remarks on this clone: The DNA is left out, because the CDR3 cannot be placed on it with certainty; the CDR3 is given as TCRdb lists it. The chain carries TRBV19 and TRBJ1-5; TRBD1 was called by the table and not checked on the DNA. The CDR3 adds up to 14 amino acids, both ends counted. Germline V gene lookup returns CDR1 LNHDA and CDR2 SQIVND (reference sequence). CDR3 residues: CASSSGQGPQPQHF.

The V call is TRBV18, the J call TRBJ1-2; D gene unclear. Looked up from germline, CDR1 is KGHSH and CDR2 is LQKENI. The CDR3 covers 14 residues. Trimming removed 3 bases from V and 2 bases from J, with 10 bases in between. In DNA form, the CDR3 reads TGTGCCAGCTCACCGCCGGAGGAGAACTATGGCTACACCTTC. This sequence encodes CASSPPEENYGYTF.

The V gene is TRBV5-4, the J gene TRBJ1-1; possibly TRBD1 for D (5 bases). The CDR3 has 17 amino acids. Germline V gene lookup returns CDR1 SGHNT and CDR2 YYREEE (reference sequence). V shed 4 bases and J shed 5 bases, with 24 bases lying between them. DNA for the CDR3: TGTGCCAGCAGCGGGGGGATGGGCAGGGTGGCCGTAACTGAAGCTTTCTTT. As protein: CASSGGMGRVAVTEAFF.

The chain combines TRBV3-1 (or the pseudogene TRBV3-2) with TRBJ1-3; D call uncertain. CDR3 length: 13 residues. Trimming stripped 5 bases from V and 15 bases from J, with 20 bases between. Germline loops: CDR1 LGHDT, CDR2 YNNKEL (reference sequence). CDR3 protein: CASSDKSVTPRYF. The CDR3 nucleotides are TGTGCCAGCAGCGACAAGAGTGTGACTCCCAGATATTTT.

This clone was found once. The chain carries TRBV12-3 or TRBV12-4 and TRBJ1-5; 7 bases line up with TRBD1. V trimming: 6 bases; J trimming: 4 bases; junction bases outside the gene matches: 0. CDR3 length equals 12 residues. The CDR3 region has the DNA TGTGCCAGCAGACAGGGGAATCAGCCCCAGCATTTT. Its translation is CASRQGNQPQHF.

The chain has TRBV19 and TRBJ2-5; D is possibly TRBD2 (5 bases). Trimming pared 8 bases from V and 5 bases from J, leaving 18 bases between. The CDR3 is 14 amino acids. Germline CDR1 is LNHDA and CDR2 is SQIVND (reference sequence). The CDR3 DNA reads TGTGCCAGTTCTAGGATGGACTTTTTGGAGACCCAGTACTTC. It is translated as CASSRMDFLETQYF. Together with reference TRBV19 and TRBJ2-5, the CDR3 gives the full variable domain: DGGITQSPKYLFRKEGQNVTLSCEQNLNHDAMYWYRQDPGQGLRLIYYSQIVNDFQKGDIAEGYSVSREKKESFPLTVTSAQKNPTAFYLCASSRMDFLETQYFGPGTRLLVL.

The chain combines TRBV6-5 with TRBJ1-1, with TRBD1 matching 10 bases. The V and J ends lost 6 bases and 4 bases, in that order; junction bases with no gene match: 5. This CDR3 is 14 amino acids long. Germline CDR1 reads MNHEY; CDR2 reads SVGAGI. This CDR3 reads CASRVGQGSTEAFF. The CDR3 DNA is TGTGCCAGCAGGGTGGGACAGGGGAGCACTGAAGCTTTCTTT.

The chain recombines TRBV12-3 or TRBV12-4 with TRBJ1-5; the D is unclear. V lost 6 bases to trimming and J lost 9 bases, with 15 bases between them. This CDR3 spans 13 amino acids. The CDR3 spells CASRKVDVGPQHF. Written as DNA, the CDR3 is TGTGCCAGCAGGAAAGTGGATGTAGGGCCCCAGCATTTT.

The rearrangement joins TRBV28 to TRBJ1-6, with TRBD1 as a possible D gene (6 bases). Trimming removed 1 base from V and 10 bases from J, with 14 bases in between. The CDR3 has 15 residues. CDR1 and CDR2 (germline): MDHEN, SYDVKM. The CDR3 is CASSLLAGEGSPLHF. The CDR3 DNA is TGTGCCAGCAGTTTATTGGCAGGGGAGGGATCACCCCTCCACTTT.